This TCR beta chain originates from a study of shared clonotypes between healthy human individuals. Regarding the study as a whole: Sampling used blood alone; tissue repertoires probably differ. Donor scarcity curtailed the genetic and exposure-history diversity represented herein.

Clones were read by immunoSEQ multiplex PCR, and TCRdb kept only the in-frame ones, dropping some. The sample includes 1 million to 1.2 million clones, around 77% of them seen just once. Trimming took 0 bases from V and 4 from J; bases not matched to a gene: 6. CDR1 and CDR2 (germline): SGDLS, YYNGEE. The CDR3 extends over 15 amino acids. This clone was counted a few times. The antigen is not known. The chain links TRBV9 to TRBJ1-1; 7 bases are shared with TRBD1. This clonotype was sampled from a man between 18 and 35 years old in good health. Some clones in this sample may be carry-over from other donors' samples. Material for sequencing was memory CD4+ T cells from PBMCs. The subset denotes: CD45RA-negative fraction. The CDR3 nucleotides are TGTGCCAGCAGCGTAGCTGACAGGGCGAGCACTGAAGCTTTCTTT. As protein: CASSVADRASTEAFF.